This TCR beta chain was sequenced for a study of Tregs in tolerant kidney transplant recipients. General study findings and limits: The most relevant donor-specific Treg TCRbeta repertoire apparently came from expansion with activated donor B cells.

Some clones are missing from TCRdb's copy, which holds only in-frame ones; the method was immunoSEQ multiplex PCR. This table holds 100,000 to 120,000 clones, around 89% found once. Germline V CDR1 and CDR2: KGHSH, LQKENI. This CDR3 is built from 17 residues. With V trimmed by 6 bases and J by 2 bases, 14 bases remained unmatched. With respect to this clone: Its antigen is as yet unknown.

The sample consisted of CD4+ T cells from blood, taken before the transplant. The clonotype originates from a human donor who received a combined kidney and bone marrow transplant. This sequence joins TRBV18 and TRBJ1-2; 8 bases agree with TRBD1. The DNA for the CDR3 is TGTGCCAGCTCTCTTGCCTCTCCGGGACAGGTCAACTATGGCTACACCTTC. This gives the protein CASSLASPGQVNYGYTF.